A selection of T cell receptor beta chains follows, all from one sample in a study of neurological immune-mediated disorders. From the 5' RACE reads, TCRdb called clonotypes with MiXCR, one entry per CDR3 protein. The sample has approximately 50,000 distinct CDR3 sequences, over 3% seen once. Source material: PBMCs. Receptors originate from a man aged 40-49 years with multiple sclerosis. CDR3s include the opening cysteine and the closing phenylalanine or tryptophan. The order of the fields is clone size, J gene, V gene, D gene, CDR3 DNA, CDR3 protein. The D gene is left open where the match is weak. A row's size may be missing; if present it is once, few, many or a size class.

abundance: many
j_gene: TRBJ2-1
v_gene: TRBV7-9
d_gene: TRBD1
CDR3nt: TGTGCCAGCCCCCGGGACAGGTCCTACAATGAGCAGTTCTTC
CDR3aa: CASPRDRSYNEQFF

abundance: many
j_gene: TRBJ2-4
v_gene: TRBV12-3/TRBV12-4
d_gene: -
CDR3nt: TGTGCCAGCAGACCTACAGGGTCTTACGGCAAAAACATTCAGTACTTC
CDR3aa: CASRPTGSYGKNIQYF

abundance: many
j_gene: TRBJ1-2
v_gene: TRBV7-9
d_gene: -
CDR3nt: TGTGCCAGCAGCTTAGTGCAGATAGCTAACTATGGCTACACCTTC
CDR3aa: CASSLVQIANYGYTF

abundance: -
j_gene: TRBJ1-2
v_gene: TRBV5-1
d_gene: TRBD1
CDR3nt: TGCGCCAGCAGCACAGGGGGCTATGGCTACACCTTC
CDR3aa: CASSTGGYGYTF

abundance: many
j_gene: TRBJ2-1
v_gene: TRBV7-2
d_gene: TRBD2
CDR3nt: TGTGCCAGCAGCCTAGCGGGGGGTTACTACAATGAGCAGTTCTTC
CDR3aa: CASSLAGGYYNEQFF

abundance: many
j_gene: TRBJ2-3
v_gene: TRBV12-5
d_gene: TRBD1
CDR3nt: TGTGCTAGTGGTCCGAAAGGAAACAGGGGAGCAGATACGCAGTATTTT
CDR3aa: CASGPKGNRGADTQYF

abundance: many
j_gene: TRBJ2-1
v_gene: TRBV20-1
d_gene: TRBD2
CDR3nt: TGCAGTGCTCCCCCGAGAGCGGGGGGGCCAGGCTACAATGAGCAGTTCTTC
CDR3aa: CSAPPRAGGPGYNEQFF

abundance: many
j_gene: TRBJ2-7
v_gene: TRBV28
d_gene: -
CDR3nt: TGTGCCAGCAGTTTACGGGAGACTCGGGAGCAGTACTTC
CDR3aa: CASSLRETREQYF

abundance: many
j_gene: TRBJ1-2
v_gene: TRBV20-1
d_gene: TRBD1
CDR3nt: TGCAGTGCTAGACCTGGGACAGGGGGGCATGGCTACACCTTC
CDR3aa: CSARPGTGGHGYTF

abundance: -
j_gene: TRBJ2-1
v_gene: TRBV4-2
d_gene: TRBD2
CDR3nt: TGTGCCAGCAGCCAAGTGGCACTAGCGGGGGGGAATGAGCAGTTCTTC
CDR3aa: CASSQVALAGGNEQFF

abundance: -
j_gene: TRBJ1-5
v_gene: TRBV28
d_gene: -
CDR3nt: TGTGCCAGCAGTTTTTTCCCCAGGAGAACCGACAATCAGCCCCAGAATTTT
CDR3aa: CASSFFPRRTDNQPQNF

abundance: many
j_gene: TRBJ1-1
v_gene: TRBV9
d_gene: -
CDR3nt: TGTGCCAGCAGCATCCAAGAGGGAATAAACACTGAAGCTTTCTTT
CDR3aa: CASSIQEGINTEAFF

abundance: many
j_gene: TRBJ2-3
v_gene: TRBV9
d_gene: -
CDR3nt: TGTGCCAGCAGCGTAGCCGGGGCACACGATACGCAGTATTTT
CDR3aa: CASSVAGAHDTQYF

abundance: -
j_gene: TRBJ1-5
v_gene: TRBV3-1
d_gene: -
CDR3nt: TGTGCCAGCAGCCTCGGACAGAAAGGTCAGCCCCAGAATTTT
CDR3aa: CASSLGQKGQPQNF

abundance: many
j_gene: TRBJ2-7
v_gene: TRBV10-3
d_gene: -
CDR3nt: TGTGCCATCAGTGCCGGGGCGAATAGAGCCGAGCAGTACTTC
CDR3aa: CAISAGANRAEQYF

abundance: many
j_gene: TRBJ2-6
v_gene: TRBV7-2
d_gene: -
CDR3nt: TGTGCCAGCAGTGGGCTCCTCCTGACTTTC
CDR3aa: CASSGLLLTF

abundance: few
j_gene: TRBJ1-5
v_gene: TRBV5-1
d_gene: -
CDR3nt: TGCGCCAGCAGCTTCCTCCCAAGTTCGAATCCCCAGAATTTT
CDR3aa: CASSFLPSSNPQNF

abundance: -
j_gene: TRBJ2-3
v_gene: TRBV20-1
d_gene: -
CDR3nt: TGCAGTGCGCCTCCGATGAGGCGAAGCACAGATACGCAGTATTTT
CDR3aa: CSAPPMRRSTDTQYF

abundance: medium-sized
j_gene: TRBJ2-5
v_gene: TRBV14
d_gene: TRBD2
CDR3nt: TGTGCCAGCAGCCAAGGTCGCACTAGCGGGGGGAAAGAGACCCAGTACTTC
CDR3aa: CASSQGRTSGGKETQYF

abundance: many
j_gene: TRBJ2-7
v_gene: TRBV28
d_gene: -
CDR3nt: TGTGCCAGCAGTTTGGGGCAACGACTCTACGAGCAGTACTTC
CDR3aa: CASSLGQRLYEQYF

abundance: many
j_gene: TRBJ2-3
v_gene: TRBV4-1
d_gene: -
CDR3nt: TGCGCCAGCAGCCAGGTGACCCAGAGCACAGATACGCAGTATTTT
CDR3aa: CASSQVTQSTDTQYF

abundance: -
j_gene: TRBJ1-1
v_gene: TRBV12-3/TRBV12-4
d_gene: -
CDR3nt: TGTGCCAGCAGTTTGCATACAGCGAACACTGAAGCTATCTTT
CDR3aa: CASSLHTANTEAIF

abundance: -
j_gene: TRBJ1-5
v_gene: TRBV12-3/TRBV12-4
d_gene: TRBD1
CDR3nt: TGTGCCAGCAGGCCGGGACAGGGGGAACAGCCCCAGAATTTT
CDR3aa: CASRPGQGEQPQNF

abundance: many
j_gene: TRBJ2-7
v_gene: TRBV29-1
d_gene: -
CDR3nt: TGCAGCGTTGGTAACGGGAACGAGCAGTACTTC
CDR3aa: CSVGNGNEQYF

abundance: many
j_gene: TRBJ1-1
v_gene: TRBV20-1
d_gene: -
CDR3nt: TGCAGTGCTTACCCGGGGCAGGGCGTCACTGAAGCTTTCTTT
CDR3aa: CSAYPGQGVTEAFF

abundance: many
j_gene: TRBJ1-1
v_gene: TRBV5-1
d_gene: -
CDR3nt: TGCGCCAGCAGCCCGGCGGGCAGGGACACTGAAGCTTTCTTT
CDR3aa: CASSPAGRDTEAFF

abundance: many
j_gene: TRBJ2-7
v_gene: TRBV9
d_gene: -
CDR3nt: TGTGCCAGCAGCGTAGCTCCCCAGTCCGCCTACGAGCAGTACTTC
CDR3aa: CASSVAPQSAYEQYF

abundance: many
j_gene: TRBJ2-7
v_gene: TRBV27
d_gene: -
CDR3nt: TGTGCCAGCAGCCCTGGACAAGTTCTCTACGAGCAGTACTTC
CDR3aa: CASSPGQVLYEQYF

abundance: many
j_gene: TRBJ2-6
v_gene: TRBV28
d_gene: -
CDR3nt: TGTGCCAGCAGTACCTCAGGGTACGGGGCCAACGTCCTGACTTTC
CDR3aa: CASSTSGYGANVLTF

abundance: many
j_gene: TRBJ2-3
v_gene: TRBV5-1
d_gene: -
CDR3nt: TGCGCCAGCAGCTTGCCAGCAACCGACGGGACAGATACGCAGTATTTT
CDR3aa: CASSLPATDGTDTQYF

abundance: many
j_gene: TRBJ1-6
v_gene: TRBV28
d_gene: -
CDR3nt: TGTGCCAGCAGTTTAGACAGGTTCTATAATTCACCCCTCCACTTT
CDR3aa: CASSLDRFYNSPLHF

abundance: many
j_gene: TRBJ2-2
v_gene: TRBV5-8
d_gene: -
CDR3nt: TGTGCCAGCAGGCGGGGAGCGACCGGGGAGCTGTTTTTT
CDR3aa: CASRRGATGELFF

abundance: many
j_gene: TRBJ2-1
v_gene: TRBV7-2
d_gene: -
CDR3nt: TGTGCCAGCAGCGTCGGACAAGGAACCTACAATGAGCAGTTCTTC
CDR3aa: CASSVGQGTYNEQFF

abundance: large
j_gene: TRBJ2-7
v_gene: TRBV15
d_gene: TRBD1
CDR3nt: TGTGCCACCAGCAGAGGTGGACAGGGCCGATCCTACGAGCAGTACTTC
CDR3aa: CATSRGGQGRSYEQYF

abundance: many
j_gene: TRBJ2-1
v_gene: TRBV9
d_gene: -
CDR3nt: TGTGCCAGCAGCGTAGGGCTAGACTACAATGAGCAGTTCTTC
CDR3aa: CASSVGLDYNEQFF

abundance: many
j_gene: TRBJ1-1
v_gene: TRBV4-1
d_gene: -
CDR3nt: TGCGCCAGCAGGGGGACACTCAAGAACACTGAAGCTTTCTTT
CDR3aa: CASRGTLKNTEAFF

abundance: many
j_gene: TRBJ2-7
v_gene: TRBV20-1
d_gene: -
CDR3nt: TGCAGTGCTGGCTACGAGCAGTACTTC
CDR3aa: CSAGYEQYF

abundance: medium-sized
j_gene: TRBJ1-1
v_gene: TRBV4-1
d_gene: -
CDR3nt: TGCGCCAGCAGCCAAGGCCCTGGCACTGAAGCTTTCTTT
CDR3aa: CASSQGPGTEAFF

abundance: few
j_gene: TRBJ1-6
v_gene: TRBV3-1
d_gene: -
CDR3nt: TGTGCCAGCAGCCAAGTCGGGAATTCACCCCTCAACTTT
CDR3aa: CASSQVGNSPLNF

abundance: many
j_gene: TRBJ2-3
v_gene: TRBV12-3/TRBV12-4
d_gene: TRBD1
CDR3nt: TGTGCCAGCAGTTTGAGGACAGGGACAGATACGCAGTATTTT
CDR3aa: CASSLRTGTDTQYF

abundance: many
j_gene: TRBJ1-2
v_gene: TRBV9
d_gene: -
CDR3nt: TGTGCCAGCAGCGTAAGGGGCGGGCAGGGAGGTGGCTACACCTTC
CDR3aa: CASSVRGGQGGGYTF

abundance: many
j_gene: TRBJ2-2
v_gene: TRBV4-1
d_gene: -
CDR3nt: TGCGCCAGCAGCCGCAGGGGGGACCCGAACACCGGGGAGCTGTTTTTT
CDR3aa: CASSRRGDPNTGELFF

abundance: many
j_gene: TRBJ2-3
v_gene: TRBV15
d_gene: -
CDR3nt: TGTGCCACCAGCTTCCGATCTTCCACAGATACGCAGTATTTT
CDR3aa: CATSFRSSTDTQYF

abundance: many
j_gene: TRBJ2-7
v_gene: TRBV7-8
d_gene: -
CDR3nt: TGTGCCAGCAGCTTAGTTCGAGCCTACGAGCAGTACTTC
CDR3aa: CASSLVRAYEQYF

abundance: many
j_gene: TRBJ2-3
v_gene: TRBV20-1
d_gene: TRBD2
CDR3nt: TGCAGTGCTAGAGGACCCAGCGGGGGCTTAGATACGCAGTATTTT
CDR3aa: CSARGPSGGLDTQYF

abundance: many
j_gene: TRBJ2-3
v_gene: TRBV9
d_gene: -
CDR3nt: TGTGCCAGCAGCCCCCCCCGGGGGCTCGAAGGAACCGTGGATACGCAGTATTTT
CDR3aa: CASSPPRGLEGTVDTQYF

abundance: many
j_gene: TRBJ2-1
v_gene: TRBV5-1
d_gene: -
CDR3nt: TGCGCCAGCAGCTTGGAAGGGGTTGCCTACAATGAGCAGTTCTTC
CDR3aa: CASSLEGVAYNEQFF

abundance: many
j_gene: TRBJ2-3
v_gene: TRBV7-2
d_gene: -
CDR3nt: TGTGCCAGCAGCCCCCAATATCGGACAAGAAGGCAGGTTACGCAGTATTTT
CDR3aa: CASSPQYRTRRQVTQYF

abundance: many
j_gene: TRBJ2-3
v_gene: TRBV7-3
d_gene: TRBD2
CDR3nt: TGTGCCAGCAGCCCTAGCGGGGGGGGCACAGATACGCAGTATTTT
CDR3aa: CASSPSGGGTDTQYF

abundance: many
j_gene: TRBJ2-3
v_gene: TRBV20-1
d_gene: -
CDR3nt: TGCAGTGCCCCCAGGACAGGCACAGATACGCAGTATTTT
CDR3aa: CSAPRTGTDTQYF

abundance: many
j_gene: TRBJ2-7
v_gene: TRBV5-1
d_gene: TRBD1
CDR3nt: TGCGCCAGCAGCTTGGTAGGGGGAACAGGGGACATCTACGAGCAGTACTTC
CDR3aa: CASSLVGGTGDIYEQYF

abundance: many
j_gene: TRBJ2-5
v_gene: TRBV7-2
d_gene: -
CDR3nt: TGTGCCAGCAGCTCACTACCTACAGGTGAAGAGACCCAGTACTTC
CDR3aa: CASSSLPTGEETQYF

abundance: -
j_gene: TRBJ2-6
v_gene: TRBV11-1
d_gene: TRBD1
CDR3nt: TGTGCCAGCACCTTCGGACAGGGACGACTTAGTGGGGCCAACGTCCTGACTTTC
CDR3aa: CASTFGQGRLSGANVLTF

abundance: many
j_gene: TRBJ2-1
v_gene: TRBV11-2
d_gene: -
CDR3nt: TGTGCCAGCAGCTTAGCCCGGGCCGATGAGCAGTTCTTC
CDR3aa: CASSLARADEQFF

abundance: many
j_gene: TRBJ1-5
v_gene: TRBV20-1
d_gene: -
CDR3nt: TGCAGTGCTAGAGATCAAGGGGTCTTCGGCAATCAGCCCCAGCATTTT
CDR3aa: CSARDQGVFGNQPQHF

abundance: many
j_gene: TRBJ2-1
v_gene: TRBV7-2
d_gene: -
CDR3nt: TGTGCCAGCAGCTTAGATCGGGGAGGCTACAATGAGCAGTTCTTC
CDR3aa: CASSLDRGGYNEQFF

abundance: many
j_gene: TRBJ2-7
v_gene: TRBV3-1
d_gene: -
CDR3nt: TGTGCCAGCAGCCAAGCTCTACCACAGGGGGGGAAAGAGCAGTACTTC
CDR3aa: CASSQALPQGGKEQYF

abundance: many
j_gene: TRBJ2-5
v_gene: TRBV5-1
d_gene: TRBD1
CDR3nt: TGCGCCAGCAGCTTTTCCCCCGGGACAGGAGAAGAGACCCAGTACTTC
CDR3aa: CASSFSPGTGEETQYF

abundance: many
j_gene: TRBJ1-1
v_gene: TRBV7-2
d_gene: TRBD1
CDR3nt: TGTGCCAGCAGCACTGCAGGGGGCATCACTGAAGCTTTCTTT
CDR3aa: CASSTAGGITEAFF